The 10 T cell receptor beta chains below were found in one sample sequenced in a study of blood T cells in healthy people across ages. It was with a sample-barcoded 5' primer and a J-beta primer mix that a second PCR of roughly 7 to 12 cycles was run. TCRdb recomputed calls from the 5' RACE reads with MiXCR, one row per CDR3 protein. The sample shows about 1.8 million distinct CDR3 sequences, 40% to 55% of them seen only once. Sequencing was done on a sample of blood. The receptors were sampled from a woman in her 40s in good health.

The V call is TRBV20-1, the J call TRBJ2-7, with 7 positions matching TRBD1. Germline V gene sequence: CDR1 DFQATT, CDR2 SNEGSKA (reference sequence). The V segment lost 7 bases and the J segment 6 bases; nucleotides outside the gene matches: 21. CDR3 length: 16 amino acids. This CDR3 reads CSVRDRGGVGIPEQYF. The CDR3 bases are TGCAGTGTTAGGGATAGAGGGGGCGTAGGGATCCCCGAGCAGTACTTC.

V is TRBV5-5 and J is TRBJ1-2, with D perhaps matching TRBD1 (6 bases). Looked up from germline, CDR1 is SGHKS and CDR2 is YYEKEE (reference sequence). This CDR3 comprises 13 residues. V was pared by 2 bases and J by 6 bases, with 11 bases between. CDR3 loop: CASSLGDNDGYTF. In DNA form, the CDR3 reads TGTGCCAGCAGCTTAGGGGACAACGATGGCTACACCTTC.

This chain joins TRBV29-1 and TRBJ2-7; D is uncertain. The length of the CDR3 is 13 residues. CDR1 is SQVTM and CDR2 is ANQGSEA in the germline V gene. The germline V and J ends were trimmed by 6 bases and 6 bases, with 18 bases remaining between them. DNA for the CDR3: TGCAGCGTCGCCATGACCCAGACTGGCGAGCAGTACTTC. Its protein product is CSVAMTQTGEQYF.

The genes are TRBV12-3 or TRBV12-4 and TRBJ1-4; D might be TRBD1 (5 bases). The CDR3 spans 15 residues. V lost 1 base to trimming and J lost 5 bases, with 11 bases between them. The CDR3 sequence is CASSLDSGRNEKLFF. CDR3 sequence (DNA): TGTGCCAGCAGTTTAGATTCAGGGAGGAATGAAAAACTGTTTTTT.

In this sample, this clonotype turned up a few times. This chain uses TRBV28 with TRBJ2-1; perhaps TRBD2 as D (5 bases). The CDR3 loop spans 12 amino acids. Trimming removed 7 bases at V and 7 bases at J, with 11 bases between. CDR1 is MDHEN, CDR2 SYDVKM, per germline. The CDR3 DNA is TGTGCCAGCACCCGGGAAGGGAATGAGCAGTTCTTC. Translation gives CASTREGNEQFF.

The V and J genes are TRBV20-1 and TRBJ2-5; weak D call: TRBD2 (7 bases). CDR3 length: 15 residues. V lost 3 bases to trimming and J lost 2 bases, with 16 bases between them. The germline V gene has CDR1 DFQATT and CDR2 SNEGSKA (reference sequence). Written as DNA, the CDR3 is TGCAGTGCTAGTCCCTTGCGGGGGCCTCAAGAGACCCAGTACTTC. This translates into CSASPLRGPQETQYF.

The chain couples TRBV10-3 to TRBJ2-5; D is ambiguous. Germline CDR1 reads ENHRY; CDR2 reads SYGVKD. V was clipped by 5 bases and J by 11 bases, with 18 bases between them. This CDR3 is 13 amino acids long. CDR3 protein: CAISLNTNVEQYF. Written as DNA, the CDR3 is TGTGCCATCAGTCTCAACACCAATGTGGAGCAGTACTTC.

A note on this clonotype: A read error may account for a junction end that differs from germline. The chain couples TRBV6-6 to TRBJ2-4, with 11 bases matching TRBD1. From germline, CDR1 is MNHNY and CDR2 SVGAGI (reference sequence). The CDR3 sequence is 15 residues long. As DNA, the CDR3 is TGCGCCAGCAGTTACGGGACAGGGGGTGATAACATTCAGTACTTC. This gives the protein CASSYGTGGDNIQYF.

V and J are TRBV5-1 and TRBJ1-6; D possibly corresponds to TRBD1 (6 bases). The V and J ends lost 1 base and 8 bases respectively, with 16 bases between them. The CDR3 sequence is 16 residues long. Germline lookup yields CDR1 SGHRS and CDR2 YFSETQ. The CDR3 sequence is CASSLRGTISHSPLHF. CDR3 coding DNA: TGCGCCAGCAGCTTGAGGGGGACCATCAGCCATTCACCCCTCCACTTT.

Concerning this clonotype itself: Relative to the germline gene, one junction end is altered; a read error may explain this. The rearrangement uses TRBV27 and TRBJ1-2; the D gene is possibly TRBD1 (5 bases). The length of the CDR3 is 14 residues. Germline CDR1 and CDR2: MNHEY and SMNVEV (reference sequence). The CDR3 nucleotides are TGTGCCAGCAGGGCACAGAGCAGGGCCTATAGCTACACCTTC. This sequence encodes CASRAQSRAYSYTF.